This TCR beta chain was obtained from a study of T-cell memory formation after mild COVID-19. Study-level points and caveats: From day 15 to 85, contracting clones were balanced between CD4 and CD8, whereas later expanders leaned toward CD4+.

V lost 5 bases to trimming and J lost 3 bases, with 14 bases between them. CDR1 is SGHVS, CDR2 FNYEAQ, per germline. This CDR3 contains 15 residues. TCRdb reprocessed the 5' RACE reads via MiXCR and lists one record per CDR3 protein. This sample has hundreds of thousands of distinct CDR3 sequences, with about a fifth found just once. In this sample, this clonotype turned up a few times. As yet, its antigen is unknown. Sequencing was done on a sample of PBMCs or a T cell subset sorted from them (not recorded which). The chain carries TRBV7-6 and TRBJ2-4; a possible D gene is TRBD2 (6 bases). The sequence was collected from an adult woman who had mild COVID-19 (a few samples of this study predate the infection). Cell type and time point are not known. The CDR3 bases are TGTGCCAGCAGCCCCCGGCGGGACCACAAAAACATTCAGTACTTC. Protein: CASSPRRDHKNIQYF.